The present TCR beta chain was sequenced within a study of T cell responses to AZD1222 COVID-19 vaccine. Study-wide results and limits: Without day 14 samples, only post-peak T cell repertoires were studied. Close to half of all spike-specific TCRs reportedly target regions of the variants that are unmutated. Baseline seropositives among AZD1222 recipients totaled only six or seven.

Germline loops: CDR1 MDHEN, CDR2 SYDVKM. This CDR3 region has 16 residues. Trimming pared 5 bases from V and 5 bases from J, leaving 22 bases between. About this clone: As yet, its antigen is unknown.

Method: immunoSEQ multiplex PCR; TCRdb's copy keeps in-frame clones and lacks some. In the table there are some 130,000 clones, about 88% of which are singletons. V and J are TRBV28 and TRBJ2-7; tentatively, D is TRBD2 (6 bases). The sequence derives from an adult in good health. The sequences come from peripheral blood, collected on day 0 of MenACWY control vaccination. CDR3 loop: CASSPIEASVYHEQYF. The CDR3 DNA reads TGTGCCAGCAGTCCCATTGAGGCTAGCGTGTACCACGAGCAGTACTTC.